The entry that follows covers one TCR beta chain sequence. The antigen is undetermined. This sample stems from a study of response to subunit inactivated influenza vaccine. Study results and limitations: That few new T cells are recruited by each seasonal influenza vaccination was the authors' suggestion.

TCRdb processed the RT-PCR reads anew with MiXCR; each CDR3 protein has one entry. The sample yields fewer than 750,000 distinct CDR3 sequences, 11% to 15% seen once. CDR3 length: 16 amino acids. The J segment lost 1 base and the V segment lost 4 bases, leaving 5 bases of the junction unmatched. The J gene is TRBJ2-3, the V gene TRBV12-3 or TRBV12-4; 10 nucleotides line up with TRBD2. This receptor was obtained from a man aged 45-60 years who received an inactivated influenza vaccine. The material was PBMCs from blood, obtained less than 13 days after vaccination. The CDR3 sequence: CASSSLAGTRTDTQYF. In DNA, the CDR3 is TGTGCCAGCAGTTCACTAGCGGGGACTCGCACAGATACGCAGTATTTT.